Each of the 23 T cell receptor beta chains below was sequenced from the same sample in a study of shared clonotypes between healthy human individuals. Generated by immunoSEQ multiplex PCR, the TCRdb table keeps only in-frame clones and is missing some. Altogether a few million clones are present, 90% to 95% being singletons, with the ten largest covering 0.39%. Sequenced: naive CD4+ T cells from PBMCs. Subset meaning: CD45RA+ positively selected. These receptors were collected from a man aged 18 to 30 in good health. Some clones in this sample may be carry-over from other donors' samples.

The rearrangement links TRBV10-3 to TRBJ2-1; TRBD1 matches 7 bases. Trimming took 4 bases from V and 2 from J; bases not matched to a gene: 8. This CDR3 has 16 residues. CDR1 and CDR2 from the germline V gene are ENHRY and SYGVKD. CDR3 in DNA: TGTGCCATCAGTGGATCGACAGGGAACACCTACAATGAGCAGTTCTTC. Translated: CAISGSTGNTYNEQFF.

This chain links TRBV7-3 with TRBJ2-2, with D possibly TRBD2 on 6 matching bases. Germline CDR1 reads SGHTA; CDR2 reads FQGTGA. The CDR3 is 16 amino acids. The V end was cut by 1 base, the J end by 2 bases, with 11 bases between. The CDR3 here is CASSLIGGTNTGELFF. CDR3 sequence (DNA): TGTGCCAGCAGCTTAATCGGCGGGACCAACACCGGGGAGCTGTTTTTT. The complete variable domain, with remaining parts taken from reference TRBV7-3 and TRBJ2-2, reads GAGVSQTPSNKVTEKGKYVELRCDPISGHTALYWYRQSLGQGPEFLIYFQGTGAADDSGLPNDRFFAVRPEGSVSTLKIQRTERGDSAVYLCASSLIGGTNTGELFFGEGSRLTVL.

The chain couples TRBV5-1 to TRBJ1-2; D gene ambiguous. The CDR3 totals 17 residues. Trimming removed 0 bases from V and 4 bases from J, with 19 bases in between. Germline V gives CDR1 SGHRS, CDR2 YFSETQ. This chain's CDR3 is CASSLANWTPTGYGYTF. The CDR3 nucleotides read TGCGCCAGCAGCTTGGCAAATTGGACGCCTACGGGCTATGGCTACACCTTC.

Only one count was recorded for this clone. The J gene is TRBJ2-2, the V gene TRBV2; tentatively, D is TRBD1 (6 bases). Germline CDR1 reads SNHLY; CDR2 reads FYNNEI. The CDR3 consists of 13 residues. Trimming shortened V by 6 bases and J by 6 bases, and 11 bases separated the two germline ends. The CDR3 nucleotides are TGTGCCAGCAGGGTTGGGGGCCCCGGGGAGCTGTTTTTT. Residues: CASRVGGPGELFF.

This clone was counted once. The CDR3 protein is CASSPGLGTLGELFF. For the CDR3, the DNA is TGCGCCAGCAGCCCCGGACTAGGTACCCTGGGGGAGCTGTTTTTT. This chain connects TRBV5-1 to TRBJ2-2, with 7 bases identical to TRBD2. V trimming: 4 bases; J trimming: 8 bases; junction bases outside the gene matches: 11. In germline, CDR1 is SGHRS, CDR2 YFSETQ. The CDR3 is 15 amino acids.

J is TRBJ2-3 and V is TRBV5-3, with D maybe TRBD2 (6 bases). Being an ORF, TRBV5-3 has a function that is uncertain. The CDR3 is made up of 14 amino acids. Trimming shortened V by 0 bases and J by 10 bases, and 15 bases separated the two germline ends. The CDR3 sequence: CARSLAAWGDPQYF. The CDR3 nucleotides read TGTGCCAGAAGCTTGGCAGCTTGGGGGGATCCGCAGTATTTT.

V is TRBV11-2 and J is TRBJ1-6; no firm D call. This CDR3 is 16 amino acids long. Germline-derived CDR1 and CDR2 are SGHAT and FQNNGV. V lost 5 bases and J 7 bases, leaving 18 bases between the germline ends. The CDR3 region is CASSPGKGERNSPLHF. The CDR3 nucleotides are TGTGCCAGCAGCCCGGGGAAGGGCGAGAGGAATTCACCCCTCCACTTT.

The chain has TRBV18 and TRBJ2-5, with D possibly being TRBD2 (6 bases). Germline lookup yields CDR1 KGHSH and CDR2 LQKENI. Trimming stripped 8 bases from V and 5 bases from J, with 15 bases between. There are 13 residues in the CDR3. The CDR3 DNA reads TGTGCCAGCGCCCGGAGGGAAGGGGAGACCCAGTACTTC. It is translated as CASARREGETQYF.

CDR3 loop: CAWSGASNEKLFF. The CDR3, as DNA: TGTGCCTGGAGTGGAGCATCGAATGAAAAACTGTTTTTT. The chain combines TRBV30 with TRBJ1-4; D not resolved. Germline CDR1 and CDR2: GTSNPN and SVGIG (reference sequence). Trimming stripped 1 base from V and 5 bases from J, with 8 bases between. The CDR3 totals 13 residues. The full variable domain, in which reference TRBV30 and TRBJ1-4 provide the parts outside the CDR3, is SQTIHQWPATLVQPVGSPLSLECTVEGTSNPNLYWYRQAAGRGLQLLFYSVGIGQISSEVPQNLSASRPQDRQFILSSKKLLLSDSGFYLCAWSGASNEKLFFGSGTQLSVL.

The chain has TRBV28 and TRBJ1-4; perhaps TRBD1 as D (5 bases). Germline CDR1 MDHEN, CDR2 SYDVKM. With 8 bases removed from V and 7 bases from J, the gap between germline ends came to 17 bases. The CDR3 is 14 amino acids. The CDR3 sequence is CASGSGGTTEKLFF. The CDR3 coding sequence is TGTGCCAGCGGAAGCGGGGGTACAACTGAAAAACTGTTTTTT.

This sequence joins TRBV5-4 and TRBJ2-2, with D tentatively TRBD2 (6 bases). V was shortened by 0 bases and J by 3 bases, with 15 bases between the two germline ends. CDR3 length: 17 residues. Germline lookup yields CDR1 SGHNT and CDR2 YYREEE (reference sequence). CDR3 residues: CASSLGGTQAHTGELFF. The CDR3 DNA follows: TGTGCCAGCAGCTTGGGTGGGACTCAAGCTCACACCGGGGAGCTGTTTTTT.

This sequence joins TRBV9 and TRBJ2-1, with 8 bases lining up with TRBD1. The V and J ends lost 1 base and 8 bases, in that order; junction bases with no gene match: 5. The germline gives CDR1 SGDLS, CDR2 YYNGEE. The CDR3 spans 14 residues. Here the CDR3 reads CASSVTGQAHEQFF. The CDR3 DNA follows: TGTGCCAGCAGCGTAACGGGACAGGCCCATGAGCAGTTCTTC.

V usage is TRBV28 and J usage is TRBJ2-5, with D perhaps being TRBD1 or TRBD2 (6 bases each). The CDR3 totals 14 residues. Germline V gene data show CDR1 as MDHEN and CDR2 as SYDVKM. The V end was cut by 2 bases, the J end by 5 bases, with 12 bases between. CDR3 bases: TGTGCCAGCAGTTTACCGGGGGCGGGGGAGACCCAGTACTTC. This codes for CASSLPGAGETQYF. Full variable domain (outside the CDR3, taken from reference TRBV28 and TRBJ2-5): DVKVTQSSRYLVKRTGEKVFLECVQDMDHENMFWYRQDPGLGLRLIYFSYDVKMKEKGDIPEGYSVSREKKERFSLILESASTNQTSMYLCASSLPGAGETQYFGPGTRLLVL.

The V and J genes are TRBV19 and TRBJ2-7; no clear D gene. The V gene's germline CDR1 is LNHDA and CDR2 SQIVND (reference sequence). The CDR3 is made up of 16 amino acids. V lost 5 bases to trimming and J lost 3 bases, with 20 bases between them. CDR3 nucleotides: TGTGCCAGTAGTCGCCTGGGCCCGGTCAACTTCTACGAGCAGTACTTC. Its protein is CASSRLGPVNFYEQYF.

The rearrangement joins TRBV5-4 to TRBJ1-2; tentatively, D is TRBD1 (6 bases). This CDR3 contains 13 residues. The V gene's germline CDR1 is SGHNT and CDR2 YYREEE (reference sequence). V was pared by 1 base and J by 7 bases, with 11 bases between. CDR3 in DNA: TGTGCCAGCAGCTTGCCAGGGGAAAGTGGCTACACCTTC. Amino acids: CASSLPGESGYTF.

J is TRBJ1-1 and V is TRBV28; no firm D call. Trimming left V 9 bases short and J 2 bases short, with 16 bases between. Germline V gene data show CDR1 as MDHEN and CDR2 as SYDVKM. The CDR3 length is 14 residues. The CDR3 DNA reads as TGTGCCAGTAGCCAATCCAGAACAAACACTGAAGCTTTCTTT. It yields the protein CASSQSRTNTEAFF.

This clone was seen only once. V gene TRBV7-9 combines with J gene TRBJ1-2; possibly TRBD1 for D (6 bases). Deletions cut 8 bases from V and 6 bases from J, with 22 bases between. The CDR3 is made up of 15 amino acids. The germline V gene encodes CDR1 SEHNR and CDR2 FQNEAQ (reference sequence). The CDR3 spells CASQKQDSGENGYTF. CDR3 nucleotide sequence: TGTGCCAGCCAGAAGCAGGACTCAGGGGAGAATGGCTACACCTTC.

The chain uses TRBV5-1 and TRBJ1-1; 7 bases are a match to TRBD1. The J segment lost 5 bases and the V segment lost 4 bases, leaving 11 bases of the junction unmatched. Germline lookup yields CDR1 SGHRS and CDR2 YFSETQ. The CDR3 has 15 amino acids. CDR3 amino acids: CASSPENRGGTEAFF. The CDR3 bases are TGCGCCAGCAGCCCTGAGAACAGGGGAGGGACTGAAGCTTTCTTT.

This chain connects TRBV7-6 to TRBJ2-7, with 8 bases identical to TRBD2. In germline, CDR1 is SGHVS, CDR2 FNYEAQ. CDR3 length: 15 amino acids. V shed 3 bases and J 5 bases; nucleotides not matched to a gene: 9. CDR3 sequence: CASSFAIGRVHEQYF. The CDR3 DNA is TGTGCCAGCAGCTTCGCTATCGGGAGGGTCCACGAGCAGTACTTC. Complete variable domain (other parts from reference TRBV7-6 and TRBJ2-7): GAGVSQSPRYKVTKRGQDVALRCDPISGHVSLYWYRQALGQGPEFLTYFNYEAQQDKSGLPNDRFSAERPEGSISTLTIQRTEQRDSAMYRCASSFAIGRVHEQYFGPGTRLTVT.

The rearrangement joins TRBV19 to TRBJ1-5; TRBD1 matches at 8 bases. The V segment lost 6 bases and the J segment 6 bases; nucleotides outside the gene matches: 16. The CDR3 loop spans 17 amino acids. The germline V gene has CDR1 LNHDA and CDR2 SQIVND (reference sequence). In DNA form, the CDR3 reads TGTGCCAGTAGGACCCAAGGTGGGCAGGGGGCGGGTCAGCCCCAGCATTTT. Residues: CASRTQGGQGAGQPQHF.

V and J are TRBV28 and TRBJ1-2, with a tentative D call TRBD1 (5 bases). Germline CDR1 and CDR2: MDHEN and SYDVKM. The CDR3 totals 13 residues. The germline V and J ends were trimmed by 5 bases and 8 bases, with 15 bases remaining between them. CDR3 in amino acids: CASSPRQGVGYTF. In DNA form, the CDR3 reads TGTGCCAGCAGTCCCCGGCAGGGCGTAGGCTACACCTTC.

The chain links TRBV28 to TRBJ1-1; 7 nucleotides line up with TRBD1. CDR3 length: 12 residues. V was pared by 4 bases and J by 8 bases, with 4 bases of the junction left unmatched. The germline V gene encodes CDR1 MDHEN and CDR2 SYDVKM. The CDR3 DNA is TGTGCCAGCAGTTGGGGACAGATCGAAGCTTTCTTT. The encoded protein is CASSWGQIEAFF.

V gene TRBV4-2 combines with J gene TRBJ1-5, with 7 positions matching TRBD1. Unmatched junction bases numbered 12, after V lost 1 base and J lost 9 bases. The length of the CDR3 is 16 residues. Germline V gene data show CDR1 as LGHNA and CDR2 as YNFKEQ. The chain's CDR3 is CASSQGTGVPFGPQHF. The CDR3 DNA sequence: TGTGCCAGCAGCCAAGGTACAGGGGTTCCCTTTGGGCCCCAGCATTTT.